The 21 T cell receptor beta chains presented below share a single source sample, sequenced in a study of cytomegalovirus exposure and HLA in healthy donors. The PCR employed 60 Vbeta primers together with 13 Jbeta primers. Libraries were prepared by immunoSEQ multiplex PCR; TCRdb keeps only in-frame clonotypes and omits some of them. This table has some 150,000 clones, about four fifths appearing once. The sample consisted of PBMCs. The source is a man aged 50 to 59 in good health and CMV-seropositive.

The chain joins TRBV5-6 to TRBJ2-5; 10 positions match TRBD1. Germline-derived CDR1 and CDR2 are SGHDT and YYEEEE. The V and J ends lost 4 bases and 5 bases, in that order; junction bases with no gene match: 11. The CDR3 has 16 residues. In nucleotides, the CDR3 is TGTGCCAGCAGCGCCTTCGGGGACAGGGGAAGTGAGACCCAGTACTTC. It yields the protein CASSAFGDRGSETQYF.

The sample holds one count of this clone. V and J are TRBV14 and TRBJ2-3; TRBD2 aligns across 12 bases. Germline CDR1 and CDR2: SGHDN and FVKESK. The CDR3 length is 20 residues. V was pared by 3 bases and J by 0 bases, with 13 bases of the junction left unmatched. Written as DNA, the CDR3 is TGTGCCAGCAGCCAGGAACTAGCGGGGGGCCACGGACCTAGCACAGATACGCAGTATTTT. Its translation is CASSQELAGGHGPSTDTQYF.

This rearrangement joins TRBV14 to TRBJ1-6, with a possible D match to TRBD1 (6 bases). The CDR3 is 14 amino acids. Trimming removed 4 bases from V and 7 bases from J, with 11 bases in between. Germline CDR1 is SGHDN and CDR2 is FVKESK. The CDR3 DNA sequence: TGTGCCAGCAGCCTACGACAGGCAAATTCACCCCTCCACTTT. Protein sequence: CASSLRQANSPLHF.

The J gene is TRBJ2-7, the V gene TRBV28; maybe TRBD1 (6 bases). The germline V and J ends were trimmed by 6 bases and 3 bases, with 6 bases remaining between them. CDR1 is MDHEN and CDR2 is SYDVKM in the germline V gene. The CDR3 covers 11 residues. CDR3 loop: CASRTGYEQYF. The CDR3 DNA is TGTGCCAGCAGGACAGGCTACGAGCAGTACTTC.

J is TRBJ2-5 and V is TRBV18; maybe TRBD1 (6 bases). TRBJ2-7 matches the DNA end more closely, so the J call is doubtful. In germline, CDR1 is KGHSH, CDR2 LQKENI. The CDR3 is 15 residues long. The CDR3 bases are TGTGCCAGCTCATCGACAGGCGCCCCAGGGTACGAGCAGTACTTC. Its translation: CASSSTGAPGYEQYF.

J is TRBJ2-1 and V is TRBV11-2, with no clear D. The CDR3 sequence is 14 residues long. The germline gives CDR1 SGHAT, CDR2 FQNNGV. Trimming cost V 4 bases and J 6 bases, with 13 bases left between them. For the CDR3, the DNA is TGTGCCAGCAGCTCTAGACGGGTGGGCAATGAGCAGTTCTTC. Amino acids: CASSSRRVGNEQFF.

The CDR3 loop reads CAWSELGPFGENTQYF. The CDR3 DNA is TGTGCCTGGAGTGAGCTAGGACCCTTTGGGGAGAATACGCAGTATTTT. The chain has TRBV30 and TRBJ2-3, with D perhaps TRBD2 (5 bases). This CDR3 has 16 amino acids. V was cut by 1 base and J by 7 bases, with 21 bases left in between. The germline CDR1 and CDR2 sequences are GTSNPN and SVGIG (reference sequence). The full variable domain, rest sourced from reference TRBV30 and TRBJ2-3, is SQTIHQWPATLVQPVGSPLSLECTVEGTSNPNLYWYRQAAGRGLQLLFYSVGIGQISSEVPQNLSASRPQDRQFILSSKKLLLSDSGFYLCAWSELGPFGENTQYFGPGTRLTVL.

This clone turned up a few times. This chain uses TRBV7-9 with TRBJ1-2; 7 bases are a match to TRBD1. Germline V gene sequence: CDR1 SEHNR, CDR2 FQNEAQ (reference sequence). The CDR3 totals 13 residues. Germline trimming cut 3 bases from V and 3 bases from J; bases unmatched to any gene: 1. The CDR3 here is CASSFDRDYGYTF. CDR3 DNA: TGTGCCAGCAGCTTCGACAGGGACTATGGCTACACCTTC.

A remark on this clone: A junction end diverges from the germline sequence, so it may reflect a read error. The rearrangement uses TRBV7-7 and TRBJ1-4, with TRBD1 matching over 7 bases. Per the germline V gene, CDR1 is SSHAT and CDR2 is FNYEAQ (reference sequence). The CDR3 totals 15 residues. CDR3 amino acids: CASSRTGASNEKLFF. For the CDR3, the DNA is TGTGCTAGCAGCCGAACAGGGGCTAGTAATGAAAAACTGTTTTTT.

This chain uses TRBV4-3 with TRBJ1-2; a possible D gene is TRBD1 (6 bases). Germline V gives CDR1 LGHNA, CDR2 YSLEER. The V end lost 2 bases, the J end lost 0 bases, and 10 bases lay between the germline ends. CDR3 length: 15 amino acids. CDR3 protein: CASSQQGRANYGYTF. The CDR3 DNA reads TGCGCCAGCAGCCAACAGGGGAGGGCTAACTATGGCTACACCTTC.

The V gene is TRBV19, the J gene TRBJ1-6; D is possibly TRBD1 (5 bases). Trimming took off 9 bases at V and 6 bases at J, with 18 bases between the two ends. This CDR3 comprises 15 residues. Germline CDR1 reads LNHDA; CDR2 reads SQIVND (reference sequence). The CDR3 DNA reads TGTGCCAGCACCGACAGACTTCTCTCTAATTCACCCCTCCACTTT. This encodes CASTDRLLSNSPLHF.

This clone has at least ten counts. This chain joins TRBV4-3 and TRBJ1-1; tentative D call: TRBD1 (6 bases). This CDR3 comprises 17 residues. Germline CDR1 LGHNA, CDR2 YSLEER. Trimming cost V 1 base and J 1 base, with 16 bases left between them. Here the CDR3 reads CASSQGPPSTGNTEAFF. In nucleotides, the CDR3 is TGCGCCAGCAGCCAAGGTCCCCCCTCGACAGGGAACACTGAAGCTTTCTTT.

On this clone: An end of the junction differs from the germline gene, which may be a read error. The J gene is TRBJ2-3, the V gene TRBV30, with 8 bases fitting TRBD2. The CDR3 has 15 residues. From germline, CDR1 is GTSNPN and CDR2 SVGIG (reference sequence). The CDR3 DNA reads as TGTGCCTGGAGCACTAGCGGTATAGGCACGGATACGCAGTATTTT. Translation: CAWSTSGIGTDTQYF.

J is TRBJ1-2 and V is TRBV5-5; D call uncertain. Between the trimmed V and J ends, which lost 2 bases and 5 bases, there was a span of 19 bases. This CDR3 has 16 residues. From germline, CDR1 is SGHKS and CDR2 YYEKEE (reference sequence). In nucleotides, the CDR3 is TGTGCCAGCAGCTTTTCCCCGGGGAGGCTGCCTTATGGCTACACCTTC. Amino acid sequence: CASSFSPGRLPYGYTF.

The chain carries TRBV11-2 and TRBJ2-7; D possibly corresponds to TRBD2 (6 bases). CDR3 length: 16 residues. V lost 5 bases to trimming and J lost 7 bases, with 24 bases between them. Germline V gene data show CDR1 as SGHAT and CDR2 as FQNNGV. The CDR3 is CASSPNPGVAREEQYF. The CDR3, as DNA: TGTGCCAGCAGCCCAAACCCCGGGGTTGCGCGGGAAGAGCAGTACTTC.

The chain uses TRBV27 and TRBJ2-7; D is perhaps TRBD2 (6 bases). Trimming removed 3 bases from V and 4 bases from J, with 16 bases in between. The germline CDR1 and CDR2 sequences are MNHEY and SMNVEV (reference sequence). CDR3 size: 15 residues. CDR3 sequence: CASSFVLGGTYEQYF. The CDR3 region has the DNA TGTGCCAGCAGTTTTGTTTTAGGCGGGACTTACGAGCAGTACTTC.

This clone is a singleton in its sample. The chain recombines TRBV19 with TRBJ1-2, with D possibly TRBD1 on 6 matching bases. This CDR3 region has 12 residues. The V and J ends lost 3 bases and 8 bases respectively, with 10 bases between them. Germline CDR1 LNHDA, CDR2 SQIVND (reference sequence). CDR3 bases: TGTGCCAGTAGTATGTACAGGGACGGCTACACCTTC. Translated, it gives CASSMYRDGYTF.

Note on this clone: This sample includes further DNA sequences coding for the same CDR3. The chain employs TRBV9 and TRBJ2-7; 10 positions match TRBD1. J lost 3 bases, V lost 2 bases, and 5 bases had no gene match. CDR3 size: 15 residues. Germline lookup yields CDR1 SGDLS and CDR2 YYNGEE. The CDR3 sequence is CASSVLGQGDYEQYF. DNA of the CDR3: TGTGCCAGCAGCGTCCTAGGACAGGGGGACTACGAGCAGTACTTC.

CDR3 sequence reads: CASSPGLRVTEAFF. In nucleotides, the CDR3 is TGTGCCAGCTCGCCGGGTCTGAGGGTGACTGAAGCTTTCTTT. The chain couples TRBV18 to TRBJ1-1; D is uncertain. V was cut by 6 bases and J by 5 bases, with 16 bases left in between. CDR3 size: 14 residues. Germline CDR1 and CDR2: KGHSH and LQKENI. The full variable domain, with the rest looked up from reference TRBV18 and TRBJ1-1, is NAGVMQNPRHLVRRRGQEARLRCSPMKGHSHVYWYRQLPEEGLKFMVYLQKENIIDESGMPKERFSAEFPKEGPSILRIQQVVRGDSAAYFCASSPGLRVTEAFFGQGTRLTVV.

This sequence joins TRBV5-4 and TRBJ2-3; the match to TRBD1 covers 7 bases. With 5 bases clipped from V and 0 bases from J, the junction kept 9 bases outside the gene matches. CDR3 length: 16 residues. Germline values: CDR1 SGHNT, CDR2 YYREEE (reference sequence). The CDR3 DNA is TGTGCCAGCAGTTCGGAAGGGGGCCCTAGCACAGATACGCAGTATTTT. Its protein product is CASSSEGGPSTDTQYF.

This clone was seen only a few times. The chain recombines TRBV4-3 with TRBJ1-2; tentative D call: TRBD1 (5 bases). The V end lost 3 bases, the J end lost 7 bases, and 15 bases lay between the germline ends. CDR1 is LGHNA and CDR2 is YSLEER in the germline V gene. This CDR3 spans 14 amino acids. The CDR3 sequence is CASSQYDSLSGYTF. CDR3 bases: TGCGCCAGCAGCCAGTACGACAGTCTCTCTGGCTACACCTTC.